This TCR beta chain appears in the sequencing data of a study of chemoradiotherapy in HPV16-positive cancers. This CDR3 has 13 residues. V was trimmed by 8 bases and J by 8 bases, leaving 18 bases between them. Per germline, CDR1 SNHLY and CDR2 FYNNEI. Sequenced by immunoSEQ multiplex PCR; TCRdb stores in-frame clones only, minus some. The table records about 12,000 clones, more than 50% of them present only once. The study's findings and limits: Better recurrence-free survival went with HPV-responsive T-cell expansion in HPV16-positive patients.

There are a few counts of this clone. No antigen is known for it. This chain uses TRBV2 with TRBJ1-2, with D unresolved. Specimen collection occurred from a patient who underwent chemoradiotherapy. The source of this sequence is a human donor with HPV-associated anogenital cancer. CDR3 amino acids: CASSEGLGGGYTF. CDR3 bases: TGTGCCAGCTCCGAAGGGCTGGGAGGCGGCTACACCTTC.